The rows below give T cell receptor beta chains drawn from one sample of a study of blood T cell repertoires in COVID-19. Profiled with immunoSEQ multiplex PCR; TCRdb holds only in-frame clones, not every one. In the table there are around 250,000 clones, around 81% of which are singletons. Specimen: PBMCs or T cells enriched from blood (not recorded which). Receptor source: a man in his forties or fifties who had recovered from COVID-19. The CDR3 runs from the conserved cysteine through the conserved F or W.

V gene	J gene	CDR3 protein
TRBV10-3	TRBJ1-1	CAISEGGAFTEAFF
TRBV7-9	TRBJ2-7	CASSPSGGTYEQYF
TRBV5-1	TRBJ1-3	CASSPDRAGNTIYF
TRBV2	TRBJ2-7	CASKRLAGGAGYEQYF
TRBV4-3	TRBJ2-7	CASSPLCPGQTYEQYF
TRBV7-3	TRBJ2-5	CASSLGTAVGETQYF
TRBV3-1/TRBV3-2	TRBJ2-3	CASSHRRTSGSPDTQYF
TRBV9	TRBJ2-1	CASSLRQGGEQFF
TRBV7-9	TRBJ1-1	CASSSQSGLTEAFF
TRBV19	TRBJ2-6	CASSTSAGANVLTF
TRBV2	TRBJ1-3	CASSGSRDTTSLRAIYF